The next 13 T cell receptor beta chains were all read from a single sample in a study of T cell repertoires in cytomegalovirus infection. These receptors are not linked to any known antigen. TCRdb reanalysed the reads using MiXCR and keeps one entry per CDR3 protein. The table shows some 920,000 distinct CDR3 sequences, with around 30% occurring only once. This material consisted of cultured CD8+ T cells from PBMCs, taken from culture after CMV antigen stimulation. Receptor source: a human donor in good health (CMV status not recorded). Some clones in this sample may be carry-over from other donors' samples.

Note on this clonotype: Since a much larger clone is just one base distant, this may be a read error. CDR3 coding DNA: TGTGCCAGCAGCTCGGGACTAGCGGGGGAAGCTGGGGAGACCCAGTACTTC. This gives the protein CASSSGLAGEAGETQYF. The V call is TRBV11-2, the J call TRBJ2-5; 14 nucleotides line up with TRBD2. This CDR3 comprises 17 residues. The junction had 9 bases not matched to a gene; V was cut back by 4 bases and J by 5 bases. The germline CDR1 and CDR2 sequences are SGHAT and FQNNGV. The variable domain in full, completed from reference TRBV11-2 and TRBJ2-5, reads EAGVAQSPRYKIIEKRQSVAFWCNPISGHATLYWYQQILGQGPKLLIQFQNNGVVDDSQLPKDRFSAERLKGVDSTLKIQPAKLEDSAVYLCASSSGLAGEAGETQYFGPGTRLLVL.

This clonotype was detected only a few times. The J gene is TRBJ2-3, the V gene TRBV11-2; 8 positions agree with TRBD1. This CDR3 comprises 17 residues. Losses at the gene ends were 0 bases for V and 0 bases for J; bases not matched to a gene: 5. Germline-derived CDR1 and CDR2 are SGHAT and FQNNGV. The CDR3 sequence is CASSLDGDRTSTDTQYF. CDR3 coding DNA: TGTGCCAGCAGCTTAGATGGGGACAGGACAAGCACAGATACGCAGTATTTT.

This clonotype appeared many times. The rearrangement uses TRBV7-8 and TRBJ2-2, with TRBD2 identical over 8 bases. The germline CDR1 and CDR2 sequences are SGHVS and FQNEAQ. The CDR3 totals 16 residues. J lost 0 bases, V lost 6 bases, and 6 bases had no gene match. CDR3 residues: CASSRGGLTNTGELFF. The CDR3 DNA is TGTGCCAGCAGTCGCGGGGGGCTAACGAACACCGGGGAGCTGTTTTTT.

Ten or more counts support this clonotype. V and J are TRBV7-6 and TRBJ2-2; no clear D gene. CDR3 length: 17 residues. From germline, CDR1 is SGHVS and CDR2 FNYEAQ. The V gene lost 5 bases and the J gene lost 2 bases, with 18 bases spanning the gap. CDR3 residues: CASSPTQDPVNTGELFF. The DNA of the CDR3 is TGTGCCAGCAGCCCCACGCAGGACCCCGTTAACACCGGGGAGCTGTTTTTT.

This clonotype was seen a single time. The chain links TRBV7-8 to TRBJ1-2, with D perhaps matching TRBD1 (5 bases). Looked up from germline, CDR1 is SGHVS and CDR2 is FQNEAQ. CDR3 length: 15 residues. Trimming removed 0 bases from V and 3 bases from J, with 11 bases in between. CDR3 loop: CASSLAPGRDYGYTF. In DNA, the CDR3 is TGTGCCAGCAGCTTAGCGCCGGGGCGCGACTATGGCTACACCTTC.

This clonotype was seen a handful of times. The chain recombines TRBV7-9 with TRBJ2-1; D might be TRBD1 or TRBD2, each matching 5 bases. Germline V gives CDR1 SEHNR, CDR2 FQNEAQ (reference sequence). The length of the CDR3 is 14 residues. V was cut by 4 bases and J by 5 bases, with 12 bases left in between. CDR3 bases: TGTGCCAGCAGCTCCCCCGGGACCAACAATGAGCAGTTCTTC. It is translated as CASSSPGTNNEQFF.

This clonotype turned up a few times. Germline is not matched at one junction end, which may reflect a read error. This chain uses TRBV4-1 with TRBJ1-1, with TRBD1 matching 7 bases. The CDR3 consists of 15 residues. The germline V gene encodes CDR1 MGHRA and CDR2 YSYEKL. CDR3 in amino acids: CASSHPTGTNSEAFF. CDR3 nucleotide sequence: TGCGCCAGCAGCCACCCGACAGGGACGAACTCTGAAGCTTTCTTT.

This clonotype came up many times. The rearrangement joins TRBV7-2 to TRBJ1-5; D gene unclear. In germline, CDR1 is SGHTA, CDR2 FQGNSA. This CDR3 is 12 amino acids long. V was pared by 1 base and J by 9 bases, with 7 bases between. CDR3 residues: CASSLEDGPQHF. CDR3 in DNA: TGTGCCAGCAGCTTAGAGGATGGGCCCCAGCATTTT.

The chain recombines TRBV9 with TRBJ1-3, with 7 bases identical to TRBD1. J gave up 6 bases and V 3 bases, and 3 bases lay outside the gene matches. Germline assignment: CDR1 SGDLS and CDR2 YYNGEE. This CDR3 has 13 amino acids. As DNA, the CDR3 is TGTGCCAGCAGCGGTGGACAGGAAAACACCATATATTTT. Its protein product is CASSGGQENTIYF.

This clonotype was counted many times. The V gene is TRBV4-1, the J gene TRBJ1-1, with D maybe TRBD1 (6 bases). CDR3 length: 18 amino acids. Per germline, CDR1 MGHRA and CDR2 YSYEKL. Trimming took 1 base from V and 5 from J, leaving 23 bases between them. In nucleotides, the CDR3 is TGCGCCAGCAGCCAAGTAGGGGGGTGGGGCGATGGTGGGACTGAAGCTTTCTTT. This encodes CASSQVGGWGDGGTEAFF.

This clonotype came up many times. CDR3 amino acids: CASSPTWGGEQYF. CDR3 bases: TGTGCCAGCAGCCCTACCTGGGGAGGCGAGCAGTACTTC. J is TRBJ2-7 and V is TRBV7-6; the D gene is possibly TRBD2 (6 bases). CDR1 is SGHVS, CDR2 FNYEAQ, per germline. Trimming removed 5 bases from V and 6 bases from J, with 14 bases in between. The CDR3 runs 13 residues. Combining the CDR3 with reference TRBV7-6 and TRBJ2-7 gives the whole variable domain GAGVSQSPRYKVTKRGQDVALRCDPISGHVSLYWYRQALGQGPEFLTYFNYEAQQDKSGLPNDRFSAERPEGSISTLTIQRTEQRDSAMYRCASSPTWGGEQYFGPGTRLTVT.

The J gene is TRBJ2-1, the V gene TRBV19, with D possibly being TRBD2 (6 bases). V lost 5 bases, J lost 7 bases, and 21 bases lay in between. CDR1 LNHDA and CDR2 SQIVND come from the germline V gene (reference sequence). The length of the CDR3 is 16 residues. The CDR3 nucleotides are TGTGCCAGTAGTCCGTCCCGGGACTTTAGGCGGAATGAGCAGTTCTTC. Translation gives CASSPSRDFRRNEQFF.

This clonotype turned up a few times. This chain joins TRBV2 and TRBJ2-7, with D unclear. The ends were cut back, 8 bases at V and 5 bases at J, with 13 bases in the middle. Germline CDR1 reads SNHLY; CDR2 reads FYNNEI. The CDR3 is 12 amino acids. This CDR3 is CASPRRSDEQYV. In DNA form, the CDR3 reads TGTGCCAGCCCGCGTAGGAGCGACGAGCAGTACGTC.